The 32 T cell receptor beta chains in this list originate from one sample, sequenced in a study of response to subunit inactivated influenza vaccine (dated by TCRdb to about 2018). Libraries were prepared through RT-PCR. The instrument was an Illumina HiSeq 2500. Clones were called with MiXCR by TCRdb after fastp trimmed the public reads at Q25, and only in-frame beta chains were retained. CDR3 protein duplicates are merged, each entry listing the most common genes and DNA. This sample is represented by 700,000 to 900,000 distinct CDR3 sequences; over 20% of them were singletons. The ten largest account for more than 8.5% of the sample. The starting material was PBMCs from blood, obtained 5 days after vaccination. These receptors came from a man aged 45-65 years who received an inactivated influenza vaccine. Donor details come from another sample of the same person, matched by shared clones.

The genes are TRBV19 and TRBJ2-7, with 7 bases that match TRBD1. Germline V gene data show CDR1 as LNHDA and CDR2 as SQIVND (reference sequence). The trim removed 4 bases at V and 7 bases at J, leaving 10 bases unmatched. The CDR3 length is 14 residues. This chain's CDR3 is CASSRGNRGSEQYF. The CDR3 DNA is TGTGCCAGTAGTAGGGGGAACAGGGGATCGGAGCAGTACTTC. The variable domain in full, completed from reference TRBV19 and TRBJ2-7, reads DGGITQSPKYLFRKEGQNVTLSCEQNLNHDAMYWYRQDPGQGLRLIYYSQIVNDFQKGDIAEGYSVSREKKESFPLTVTSAQKNPTAFYLCASSRGNRGSEQYFGPGTRLTVT.

This clonotype was counted between two and nine times. This chain uses TRBV12-3 or TRBV12-4 with TRBJ2-3; D tentatively fits TRBD1 or TRBD2 (5 bases each). This CDR3 has 15 amino acids. Trimming stripped 7 bases from V and 2 bases from J, with 16 bases between. As DNA, the CDR3 is TGTGCCAGCAACCTTTTTGGGGGAAACACAGATACGCAGTATTTT. The encoded protein is CASNLFGGNTDTQYF.

There are a few counts of this clonotype. V and J are TRBV20-1 and TRBJ1-5; D is ambiguous. CDR3 length equals 12 residues. CDR1 is DFQATT, CDR2 SNEGSKA, per germline (reference sequence). V gave up 3 bases and J gave up 2 bases, with 5 bases separating them. The CDR3 nucleotides read TGCAGTGCTAGTTACGGCAATCAGCCCCAGCATTTT. Translated: CSASYGNQPQHF.

There are many counts of this clonotype. V usage is TRBV7-2 and J usage is TRBJ2-1; D unclear. V lost 2 bases to trimming and J lost 2 bases, with 16 bases between them. The CDR3 contains 17 residues. The V gene's germline CDR1 is SGHTA and CDR2 FQGNSA. CDR3 region: CASSLTESGLPYNEQFF. Written as DNA, the CDR3 is TGTGCCAGCAGCTTAACGGAGTCAGGTCTACCCTACAATGAGCAGTTCTTC.

The chain recombines TRBV9 with TRBJ2-2, with 7 bases fitting TRBD2. Germline CDR1 SGDLS, CDR2 YYNGEE. Trimming removed 0 bases from V and 6 bases from J; junction bases left unmatched: 5. The CDR3 is 15 residues long. As DNA, the CDR3 is TGTGCCAGCAGCGTAGGCGGGAGTGGGCCCGGGGAGCTGTTTTTT. Protein: CASSVGGSGPGELFF.

The chain has TRBV24-1 and TRBJ1-2, with D maybe TRBD1 (6 bases). CDR1 and CDR2 from the germline V gene are KGHDR and SFDVKD. With 4 bases removed from V and 4 bases from J, the gap between germline ends came to 12 bases. The length of the CDR3 is 14 residues. CDR3 sequence: CATSEQDRIYGYTF. Written as DNA, the CDR3 is TGTGCCACCAGTGAACAGGACAGAATCTATGGCTACACCTTC.

This clonotype turned up a few times. The chain links TRBV28 to TRBJ1-1; D gene ambiguous. Trimming cost V 2 bases and J 7 bases, with 14 bases left between them. Germline V gene sequence: CDR1 MDHEN, CDR2 SYDVKM. CDR3 length: 14 residues. The CDR3 nucleotides are TGTGCCAGCAGTTTAGCCGCAGAACGAGGTGAAGCTTTCTTT. It translates to CASSLAAERGEAFF.

The chain couples TRBV7-2 to TRBJ2-7; 9 bases match TRBD2. Per germline, CDR1 SGHTA and CDR2 FQGNSA. The CDR3 contains 15 residues. Losses at the gene ends were 8 bases for V and 1 base for J; bases not matched to a gene: 9. Here the CDR3 DNA reads TGTGCCAGCCGGCTTGCTAGCGGGGCGTCCTACGAGCAGTACTTC. This translates into CASRLASGASYEQYF.

The J gene is TRBJ2-1, the V gene TRBV10-3; 8 bases line up with TRBD1. Germline-derived CDR1 and CDR2 are ENHRY and SYGVKD. J lost 8 bases, V lost 6 bases, and 9 bases had no gene match. The CDR3 sequence is 14 residues long. The CDR3 loop is CAIRGDRLGDEQFF. The CDR3 coding sequence is TGTGCCATCAGAGGGGACAGGTTGGGCGATGAGCAGTTCTTC.

The table lists this clonotype with many counts. The gene calls are TRBV27 and TRBJ2-1; 10 bases line up with TRBD2. The CDR3 totals 13 residues. Germline lookup yields CDR1 MNHEY and CDR2 SMNVEV (reference sequence). After removal of 2 bases from V and 12 bases from J, the junction contained 4 bases not matched to a gene. The CDR3 sequence: CASSLKSSGRQFF. CDR3 bases: TGTGCCAGCAGTTTAAAGTCTAGCGGGAGGCAGTTCTTC.

This clonotype was seen a few times. J is TRBJ2-3 and V is TRBV20-1; either TRBD1 or TRBD2 may supply D (7 bases each). The V end lost 3 bases, the J end lost 3 bases, and 19 bases lay between the germline ends. Germline assignment: CDR1 DFQATT and CDR2 SNEGSKA (reference sequence). CDR3 length: 16 residues. The CDR3 protein is CSASRGPGGATDTQYF. Here the CDR3 DNA reads TGCAGTGCTAGTCGGGGGCCAGGGGGGGCTACAGATACGCAGTATTTT.

This clonotype has just a few counts. The rearrangement uses TRBV7-6 and TRBJ2-1; D might be TRBD2 (7 bases). The CDR3 is 14 amino acids. Germline V gene lookup returns CDR1 SGHVS and CDR2 FNYEAQ. V was shortened by 7 bases and J by 7 bases, with 17 bases between the two germline ends. Here the CDR3 DNA reads TGTGCCAGCACCCTTGGGGGGGGGCGGAATGAGCAGTTCTTC. Translation gives CASTLGGGRNEQFF. The entire variable domain, with the rest obtained from reference TRBV7-6 and TRBJ2-1, is as follows: GAGVSQSPRYKVTKRGQDVALRCDPISGHVSLYWYRQALGQGPEFLTYFNYEAQQDKSGLPNDRFSAERPEGSISTLTIQRTEQRDSAMYRCASTLGGGRNEQFFGPGTRLTVL.

This chain uses TRBV7-2 with TRBJ2-1; D unclear. The CDR3 is 13 amino acids. Germline CDR1 and CDR2: SGHTA and FQGNSA. The V and J ends lost 1 base and 9 bases respectively, with 10 bases between them. The DNA of the CDR3 is TGTGCCAGCAGCTTAGAGGCTAAAACTGAGCAGTTCTTC. As protein: CASSLEAKTEQFF. Full variable domain (missing parts from reference TRBV7-2 and TRBJ2-1): GAGVSQSPSNKVTEKGKDVELRCDPISGHTALYWYRQSLGQGLEFLIYFQGNSAPDKSGLPSDRFSAERTGGSVSTLTIQRTQQEDSAVYLCASSLEAKTEQFFGPGTRLTVL.

CDR3 in amino acids: CSVAVGGRNYFYNEQFF. CDR3 DNA: TGCAGCGTTGCAGTCGGGGGGCGCAACTACTTTTACAATGAGCAGTTCTTC. V is TRBV29-1 and J is TRBJ2-1; D perhaps matches TRBD2 (7 bases). In germline, CDR1 is SQVTM, CDR2 ANQGSEA. V was shortened by 4 bases and J by 4 bases, with 23 bases between the two germline ends. This CDR3 comprises 17 residues.

In its sample, this clonotype was seen a few times. The rearrangement uses TRBV6-2 or TRBV6-3 and TRBJ2-7; D is uncertain. V lost 4 bases and J lost 6, with 10 bases in between. The CDR3 is made up of 12 amino acids. Per germline, CDR1 MNHEY and CDR2 SVGEGT. The CDR3 loop reads CASSFRVSEQYF. The DNA for the CDR3 is TGTGCCAGCAGTTTCCGCGTGAGCGAGCAGTACTTC.

This clonotype was seen a few times. The chain couples TRBV7-2 to TRBJ2-5; TRBD2 agrees at 9 bases. The CDR3 covers 15 residues. Germline lookup yields CDR1 SGHTA and CDR2 FQGNSA. The J segment lost 3 bases and the V segment lost 5 bases, leaving 7 bases of the junction unmatched. The CDR3 DNA follows: TGTGCCAGCAGCCTGGGACTAGCTACGAAAGAGACCCAGTACTTC. This codes for CASSLGLATKETQYF.

J is TRBJ2-5 and V is TRBV29-1; the match to TRBD2 covers 10 bases. The trim removed 0 bases at V and 5 bases at J, leaving 6 bases unmatched. Germline V CDR1 and CDR2: SQVTM, ANQGSEA. CDR3 length equals 15 residues. The CDR3 region has the DNA TGCAGCGTTGAAGATCTAGCGGGAGTTGGGGAGACCCAGTACTTC. It translates to CSVEDLAGVGETQYF.

The chain employs TRBV7-9 and TRBJ2-7, with D hard to call. The CDR3 runs 13 residues. Germline-derived CDR1 and CDR2 are SEHNR and FQNEAQ (reference sequence). The V end lost 5 bases, the J end lost 3 bases, and 11 bases lay between the germline ends. DNA of the CDR3: TGTGCCAGCAGCCCCAAGTCGAACTACGAGCAGTACTTC. It yields the protein CASSPKSNYEQYF. Looking up the rest from reference TRBV7-9 and TRBJ2-7 gives the full variable domain: DTGVSQNPRHKITKRGQNVTFRCDPISEHNRLYWYRQTLGQGPEFLTYFQNEAQLEKSRLLSDRFSAERPKGSFSTLEIQRTEQGDSAMYLCASSPKSNYEQYFGPGTRLTVT.

This clonotype was observed a handful of times. V gene TRBV24-1 combines with J gene TRBJ2-7, with 13 bases that match TRBD2. Germline V lookup: CDR1 KGHDR, CDR2 SFDVKD. There are 16 residues in the CDR3. V lost 2 bases, J lost 2 bases, and 2 bases stayed unmatched. The CDR3 protein is CATSDSLAGGTYEQYF. CDR3 nucleotide sequence: TGTGCCACCAGTGATTCACTAGCGGGAGGGACCTACGAGCAGTACTTC.

In this sample, this clonotype turned up a few times. As DNA, the CDR3 is TGTGCCAGCAGCTCCTCCCTGGTTAGCGGGAGTTATTTGGAAGAGACCCAGTACTTC. It codes for CASSSSLVSGSYLEETQYF. The V call is TRBV11-1, the J call TRBJ2-5, with 9 bases aligning to TRBD2. Germline lookup yields CDR1 SGHAT and CDR2 FQDESV (reference sequence). V was clipped by 4 bases and J by 3 bases; unmatched bases: 18. CDR3 size: 19 residues.

This clonotype has at least ten counts. V gene TRBV29-1 combines with J gene TRBJ2-1, with 9 bases that match TRBD1. This CDR3 is 13 amino acids long. The V gene end was trimmed by 6 bases and the J gene end by 7 bases; junction bases not matched to a gene: 7. CDR1 and CDR2 (germline): SQVTM, ANQGSEA. In DNA, the CDR3 is TGCAGCGTCGGACAGGGGATTATAAATGAGCAGTTCTTC. It specifies CSVGQGIINEQFF.

V and J are TRBV25-1 and TRBJ1-5; D ambiguous. Germline assignment: CDR1 MGHDK and CDR2 SYGVNS. The CDR3 sequence is 12 residues long. V was shortened by 8 bases and J by 2 bases, with 7 bases between the two germline ends. The DNA for the CDR3 is TGTGCCAGCGCAGAGGGCAATCAGCCCCAGCATTTT. This gives the protein CASAEGNQPQHF.

This clonotype was observed once. The J gene is TRBJ2-1, the V gene TRBV4-3, with 9 bases identical to TRBD2. V shed 3 bases and J 1 base; nucleotides not matched to a gene: 4. Germline loops: CDR1 LGHNA, CDR2 YSLEER. This CDR3 contains 16 residues. The CDR3 region has the DNA TGCGCCAGCAGCCACTTAGCGGGAGAGTCCTACAATGAGCAGTTCTTC. It is translated as CASSHLAGESYNEQFF.

This clonotype was found a few times. The chain couples TRBV5-1 to TRBJ2-7; D is uncertain. Germline loops: CDR1 SGHRS, CDR2 YFSETQ. CDR3 length equals 15 residues. V lost 4 bases and J 3 bases, leaving 17 bases between the germline ends. The CDR3 reads CASSPSYSTSYEQYF. The CDR3 DNA reads as TGCGCCAGCAGCCCCTCTTACAGTACAAGCTACGAGCAGTACTTC.

This clonotype was seen a few times. The J gene is TRBJ2-7, the V gene TRBV18; D is uncertain. The V gene's germline CDR1 is KGHSH and CDR2 LQKENI. V was pared by 6 bases and J by 2 bases, with 20 bases between. This CDR3 is built from 16 residues. CDR3 DNA: TGTGCCAGCTCTCAAGGATTAAGGAGAAACCCCTACGAGCAGTACTTC. It yields the protein CASSQGLRRNPYEQYF.

CDR3 sequence (DNA): TGCAGTGCTAGTGCTCTAGCATCCTACGAGCAGTACTTC. Translated: CSASALASYEQYF. The chain links TRBV20-1 to TRBJ2-7, with D possibly matching TRBD2 (5 bases). Looked up from germline, CDR1 is DFQATT and CDR2 is SNEGSKA (reference sequence). There are 13 residues in the CDR3. With 3 bases removed from V and 1 base from J, the gap between germline ends came to 10 bases.

In this sample, this clonotype turned up a few times. The rearrangement uses TRBV20-1 and TRBJ2-3; 10 bases fit TRBD2. Looked up from germline, CDR1 is DFQATT and CDR2 is SNEGSKA (reference sequence). After removal of 0 bases from V and 1 base from J, the junction contained 4 bases not matched to a gene. The CDR3 contains 16 residues. The CDR3 coding sequence is TGCAGTGCTAGAGATTATAGCGGGAGGCGCACAGATACGCAGTATTTT. Translation: CSARDYSGRRTDTQYF.

This sequence joins TRBV20-1 and TRBJ2-5, with TRBD2 matching 7 bases. CDR3 size: 15 residues. Germline-derived CDR1 and CDR2 are DFQATT and SNEGSKA (reference sequence). V trimming: 6 bases; J trimming: 5 bases; junction bases outside the gene matches: 15. CDR3 in DNA: TGCAGTGCCAGCCGGGGAGGGGACGGTATTGAGACCCAGTACTTC. This sequence encodes CSASRGGDGIETQYF.

This clonotype showed up just a few times. The chain is built from TRBV29-1 and TRBJ2-7, with a possible D match to TRBD1 (5 bases). Between the trimmed V and J ends, which lost 6 bases and 4 bases, there was a span of 13 bases. Germline V gives CDR1 SQVTM, CDR2 ANQGSEA. CDR3 length: 12 amino acids. The CDR3 loop is CSVGHTAYEQYF. The CDR3 DNA follows: TGCAGCGTAGGACATACTGCGTACGAGCAGTACTTC.

This clonotype was observed a handful of times. CDR3 DNA: TGTGCCAGCAGTGGATACTTGGATGAGCAGTTCTTC. Its translation is CASSGYLDEQFF. This chain links TRBV12-3 or TRBV12-4 with TRBJ2-1; D ambiguous. Deletions cut 5 bases from V and 8 bases from J, with 10 bases between. The CDR3 is 12 amino acids.

The V call is TRBV5-1, the J call TRBJ1-1, with TRBD1 identical over 8 bases. This CDR3 spans 13 amino acids. After removal of 7 bases from V and 6 bases from J, the junction contained 8 bases not matched to a gene. The germline CDR1 and CDR2 sequences are SGHRS and YFSETQ. The CDR3 reads CASHRGNNPEAFF. As DNA, the CDR3 is TGCGCCAGCCACAGGGGGAACAATCCTGAAGCTTTCTTT.

This clonotype was observed many times. CDR3 sequence reads: CASSFSLGGTQETQYF. Here the CDR3 DNA reads TGTGCCAGCAGTTTCTCTCTCGGGGGTACCCAAGAGACCCAGTACTTC. The V gene is TRBV12-3 or TRBV12-4, the J gene TRBJ2-5, with a possible D match to TRBD2 (6 bases). Between the trimmed V and J ends, which lost 3 bases and 1 base, there was a span of 15 bases. The CDR3 has 16 residues.